Following are 23 T cell receptor beta chains from one sample sequenced in a study of blood T cell repertoires in COVID-19. Profiled with immunoSEQ multiplex PCR; TCRdb holds only in-frame clones, not every one. The table records some 150,000 clones, more than 80% of them present only once. Sequenced input: peripheral blood. These receptors were collected from a man aged 65 to 85 with acute or convalescent COVID-19.

This sequence joins TRBV6-6 and TRBJ1-3, with D possibly being TRBD1 (6 bases). Germline CDR1 is MNHNY and CDR2 is SVGAGI (reference sequence). V lost 0 bases to trimming and J lost 4 bases, with 13 bases between them. The CDR3 has 16 amino acids. This chain's CDR3 is CASSYSIPGAGNTIYF. CDR3 DNA: TGTGCCAGCAGTTACTCGATACCAGGGGCCGGAAACACCATATATTTT.

The V call is TRBV9, the J call TRBJ2-3; 8 bases fit TRBD1. The junction had 9 bases not matched to a gene; V was cut back by 4 bases and J by 5 bases. The CDR3 totals 15 residues. The V gene's germline CDR1 is SGDLS and CDR2 YYNGEE. CDR3 residues: CASSPGQGGVDTQYF. In nucleotides, the CDR3 is TGTGCCAGCAGCCCAGGACAGGGTGGGGTAGATACGCAGTATTTT. Full variable domain (outside the CDR3, taken from reference TRBV9 and TRBJ2-3): DSGVTQTPKHLITATGQRVTLRCSPRSGDLSVYWYQQSLDQGLQFLIQYYNGEERAKGNILERFSAQQFPDLHSELNLSSLELGDSALYFCASSPGQGGVDTQYFGPGTRLTVL.

This sequence joins TRBV6-5 and TRBJ1-2; 7 bases match TRBD1. CDR3 length equals 14 residues. Germline CDR1 reads MNHEY; CDR2 reads SVGAGI. The trim removed 0 bases at V and 6 bases at J, leaving 4 bases unmatched. The CDR3 DNA reads TGTGCCAGCAGTTACTCGAACAGGGGTGATGGCTACACCTTC. It codes for CASSYSNRGDGYTF.

V and J are TRBV6-4 and TRBJ2-2; TRBD1 aligns across 7 bases. The CDR3 runs to 15 residues. The V gene's germline CDR1 is MRHNA and CDR2 SNTAGT. With V trimmed by 4 bases and J by 0 bases, 2 bases remained unmatched. CDR3 loop: CASSVGGANTGELFF. CDR3 nucleotides: TGTGCCAGCAGTGTAGGGGGCGCGAACACCGGGGAGCTGTTTTTT.

The CDR3 protein is CASSQDGLAGGPSSYNEQFF. CDR3 nucleotide sequence: TGCGCCAGCAGCCAAGACGGACTAGCGGGGGGCCCTAGCTCCTACAATGAGCAGTTCTTC. This chain links TRBV4-1 with TRBJ2-1; 14 bases fit TRBD2. The CDR3 covers 20 residues. The ends lost 0 bases at V and 0 bases at J; junction bases unmatched: 7. The germline gives CDR1 MGHRA, CDR2 YSYEKL.

The chain carries TRBV28 and TRBJ1-1; possibly TRBD1 for D (5 bases). The CDR3 has 14 amino acids. Trimming pared 3 bases from V and 3 bases from J, leaving 11 bases between. The V gene's germline CDR1 is MDHEN and CDR2 SYDVKM. CDR3 in amino acids: CASSLGREDTEAFF. In DNA form, the CDR3 reads TGTGCCAGCAGTTTGGGCAGGGAGGACACTGAAGCTTTCTTT.

The rearrangement joins TRBV5-6 to TRBJ2-3, with unresolved D. The CDR3 covers 14 residues. CDR1 is SGHDT and CDR2 is YYEEEE in the germline V gene. V lost 4 bases, J lost 3 bases, and 12 bases lay in between. CDR3 nucleotide sequence: TGTGCCAGCAGCCCCTCTAGTGGGACAGATACGCAGTATTTT. Residues: CASSPSSGTDTQYF.

V is TRBV12-3 or TRBV12-4 and J is TRBJ1-2; D ambiguous. Trimming removed 2 bases at V and 4 bases at J, with 8 bases between. There are 13 residues in the CDR3. Written as DNA, the CDR3 is TGTGCCAGCAGTTTATTTTCGAGCTATGGCTACACCTTC. Translation: CASSLFSSYGYTF.

The chain links TRBV28 to TRBJ1-1; maybe TRBD1 (6 bases). The CDR3 is 14 residues long. CDR1 and CDR2 from the germline V gene are MDHEN and SYDVKM. V was trimmed by 5 bases and J by 10 bases, leaving 20 bases between them. CDR3 in DNA: TGTGCCAGCAGTCCCCCGAGGGGCGCCAGGGGAGCTTTCTTT. Translation: CASSPPRGARGAFF.

The chain employs TRBV7-9 and TRBJ1-1; D remains unclear. CDR3 length: 11 residues. Germline V gene lookup returns CDR1 SEHNR and CDR2 FQNEAQ (reference sequence). Trimming left V 2 bases short and J 8 bases short, with 6 bases between. CDR3 DNA: TGTGCCAGCAGCTTACCCCTGGAAGCTTTCTTT. This encodes CASSLPLEAFF.

The rearrangement joins TRBV24-1 to TRBJ2-2; TRBD1 is a possible D gene (6 bases). Trimming removed 2 bases from V and 4 bases from J, with 13 bases in between. CDR1 and CDR2 (germline): KGHDR, SFDVKD. CDR3 length: 16 residues. CDR3 protein: CATSDSSLRGTGELFF. CDR3 nucleotides: TGTGCCACCAGTGATTCTTCCCTCAGGGGCACCGGGGAGCTGTTTTTT.

The chain has TRBV11-1 and TRBJ2-2, with 11 nucleotides matching TRBD2. The germline V gene encodes CDR1 SGHAT and CDR2 FQDESV (reference sequence). This CDR3 spans 15 amino acids. V lost 6 bases, J lost 4 bases, and 4 bases stayed unmatched. The DNA of the CDR3 is TGTGCCAGCAGAGCCGGGACTAGCGGCACCGGGGAGCTGTTTTTT. Translation gives CASRAGTSGTGELFF.

The V gene is TRBV28, the J gene TRBJ1-1; D unresolved. V was pared by 4 bases and J by 4 bases, with 16 bases between. Germline loops: CDR1 MDHEN, CDR2 SYDVKM. The length of the CDR3 is 15 residues. This CDR3 is CASSSMRVAPTEAFF. CDR3 bases: TGTGCCAGCAGTTCCATGAGAGTCGCTCCCACTGAAGCTTTCTTT.

This chain links TRBV6-5 with TRBJ1-3; 7 bases line up with TRBD1. V trimming: 4 bases; J trimming: 0 bases; junction bases outside the gene matches: 6. From germline, CDR1 is MNHEY and CDR2 SVGAGI. The CDR3 extends over 16 amino acids. The CDR3 region has the DNA TGTGCCAGCAGTTCAGGGGACAGTCGCTCTGGAAACACCATATATTTT. Its protein product is CASSSGDSRSGNTIYF.

J is TRBJ2-3 and V is TRBV5-8; TRBD1 matches at 7 bases. From germline, CDR1 is SGHTS and CDR2 YDEGEE. The CDR3 totals 13 residues. J was trimmed by 5 bases and V by 2 bases; bases with no gene match: 2. The DNA of the CDR3 is TGTGCCAGCAGCTTTTCAGGGGGAGATACGCAGTATTTT. Translated: CASSFSGGDTQYF. The complete variable domain, with remaining parts taken from reference TRBV5-8 and TRBJ2-3, reads EAGVTQSPTHLIKTRGQQATLRCSPISGHTSVYWYQQALGLGLQFLLWYDEGEERNRGNFPPRFSGRQFPNYSSELNVNALELEDSALYLCASSFSGGDTQYFGPGTRLTVL.

The chain couples TRBV29-1 to TRBJ1-5; 10 nucleotides match TRBD1. The germline V gene encodes CDR1 SQVTM and CDR2 ANQGSEA. This CDR3 contains 13 residues. V dropped 6 bases and J dropped 6; count of bases not matched to a gene: 5. The CDR3 nucleotides are TGCAGCGTCGGGACAGGGGCGGGTCAGCCCCAGCATTTT. Translation gives CSVGTGAGQPQHF.

V gene TRBV3-1 (or the pseudogene TRBV3-2) combines with J gene TRBJ2-3, with 9 bases fitting TRBD2. V lost 0 bases, J lost 0 bases, and 10 bases stayed unmatched. This CDR3 is 19 amino acids long. Germline V gene sequence: CDR1 LGHDT, CDR2 YNNKEL (reference sequence). In nucleotides, the CDR3 is TGTGCCAGCAGCCAAGATAGGCAGCGGGGGGCCAGAAGCACAGATACGCAGTATTTT. Its translation is CASSQDRQRGARSTDTQYF.

The gene calls are TRBV5-4 and TRBJ2-1, with 11 bases lining up with TRBD2. CDR3 size: 16 residues. Germline V lookup: CDR1 SGHNT, CDR2 YYREEE (reference sequence). Trimming at V came to 0 bases and at J to 4 bases, leaving 3 bases not matched to a gene. The CDR3 loop is CASSLGGTSGYNEQFF. The CDR3 DNA reads TGTGCCAGCAGCTTGGGGGGGACTAGCGGATACAATGAGCAGTTCTTC.

V is TRBV7-3 and J is TRBJ2-2, with D tentatively TRBD1 (6 bases). The ends were cut back, 5 bases at V and 2 bases at J, with 12 bases in the middle. The germline V gene encodes CDR1 SGHTA and CDR2 FQGTGA. This CDR3 is 15 amino acids long. The CDR3 region is CASSLWTANTGELFF. Written as DNA, the CDR3 is TGTGCCAGCAGCCTGTGGACAGCCAACACCGGGGAGCTGTTTTTT.

The chain is built from TRBV19 and TRBJ2-1; 7 bases agree with TRBD2. Looked up from germline, CDR1 is LNHDA and CDR2 is SQIVND (reference sequence). V was pared by 2 bases and J by 0 bases, with 1 base of the junction left unmatched. The CDR3 extends over 15 amino acids. The CDR3 nucleotides are TGTGCCAGTAGTATACGGGGGGACTCCTACAATGAGCAGTTCTTC. It specifies CASSIRGDSYNEQFF.

In nucleotides, the CDR3 is TGTGCCAGCAGCTACCGACAGGGCACTGAAGCTTTCTTT. Encoded protein: CASSYRQGTEAFF. This sequence joins TRBV5-8 and TRBJ1-1; the match to TRBD1 covers 7 bases. The CDR3 contains 13 residues. Per germline, CDR1 SGHTS and CDR2 YDEGEE. V was clipped by 3 bases and J by 4 bases; unmatched bases: 3.

The chain has TRBV6-6 and TRBJ1-5; D is unresolved. The V and J ends lost 6 bases and 5 bases respectively, with 5 bases between them. Per germline, CDR1 MNHNY and CDR2 SVGAGI (reference sequence). The CDR3 sequence is 11 residues long. The CDR3 coding sequence is TGTGCCAGCAGACTCGATCAGCCCCAGCATTTT. Protein sequence: CASRLDQPQHF.

V and J are TRBV3-1 (or the pseudogene TRBV3-2) and TRBJ2-1; D not resolved. Trimming pared 0 bases from V and 9 bases from J, leaving 6 bases between. This CDR3 spans 12 amino acids. Germline V gene data show CDR1 as LGHDT and CDR2 as YNNKEL (reference sequence). In DNA, the CDR3 is TGTGCCAGCAGCCAAGATCCCGTTGAGCAGTTCTTC. Protein product: CASSQDPVEQFF.